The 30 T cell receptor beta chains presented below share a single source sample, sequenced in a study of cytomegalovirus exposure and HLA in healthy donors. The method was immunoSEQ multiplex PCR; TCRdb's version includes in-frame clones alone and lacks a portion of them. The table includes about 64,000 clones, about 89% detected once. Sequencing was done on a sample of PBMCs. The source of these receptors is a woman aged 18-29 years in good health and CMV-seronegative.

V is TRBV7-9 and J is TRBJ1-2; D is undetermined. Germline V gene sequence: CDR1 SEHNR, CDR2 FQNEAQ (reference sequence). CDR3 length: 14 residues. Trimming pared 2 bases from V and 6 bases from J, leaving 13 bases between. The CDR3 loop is CASSLFGRQDGYTF. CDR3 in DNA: TGTGCCAGCAGCTTATTCGGTCGGCAGGATGGCTACACCTTC.

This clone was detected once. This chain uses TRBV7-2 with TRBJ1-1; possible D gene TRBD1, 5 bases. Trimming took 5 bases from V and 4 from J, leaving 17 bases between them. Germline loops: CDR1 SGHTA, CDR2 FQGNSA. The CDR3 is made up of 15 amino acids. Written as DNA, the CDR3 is TGTGCCAGCAGCGCCGGAGGGACCCCGGGCACTGAAGCTTTCTTT. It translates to CASSAGGTPGTEAFF. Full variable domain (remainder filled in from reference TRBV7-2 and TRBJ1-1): GAGVSQSPSNKVTEKGKDVELRCDPISGHTALYWYRQSLGQGLEFLIYFQGNSAPDKSGLPSDRFSAERTGGSVSTLTIQRTQQEDSAVYLCASSAGGTPGTEAFFGQGTRLTVV.

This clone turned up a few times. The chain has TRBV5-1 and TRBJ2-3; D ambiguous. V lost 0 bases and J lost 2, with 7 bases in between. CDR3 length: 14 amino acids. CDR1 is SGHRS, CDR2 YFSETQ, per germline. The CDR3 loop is CASSLVSTTDTQYF. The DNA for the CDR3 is TGCGCCAGCAGCTTGGTTAGCACCACAGATACGCAGTATTTT.

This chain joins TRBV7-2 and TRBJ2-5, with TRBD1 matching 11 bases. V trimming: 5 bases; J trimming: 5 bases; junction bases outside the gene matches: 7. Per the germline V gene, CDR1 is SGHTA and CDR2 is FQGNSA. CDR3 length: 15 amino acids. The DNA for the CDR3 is TGTGCCAGCAGCCTAAGGACAGGGGGCGTGGAGACCCAGTACTTC. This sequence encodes CASSLRTGGVETQYF.

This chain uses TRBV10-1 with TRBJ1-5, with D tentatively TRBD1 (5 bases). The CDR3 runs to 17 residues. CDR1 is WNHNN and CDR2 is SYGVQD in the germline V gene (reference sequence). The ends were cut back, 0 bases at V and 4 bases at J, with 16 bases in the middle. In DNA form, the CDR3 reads TGCGCCAGCAGTGAGTCGACATGGCAGGGCCGGAATCAGCCCCAGCATTTT. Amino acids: CASSESTWQGRNQPQHF.

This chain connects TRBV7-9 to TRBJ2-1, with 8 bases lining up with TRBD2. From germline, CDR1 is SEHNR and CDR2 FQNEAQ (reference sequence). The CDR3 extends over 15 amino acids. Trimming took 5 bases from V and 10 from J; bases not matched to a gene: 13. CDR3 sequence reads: CASSLKSGGSWEQFF. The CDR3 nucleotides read TGTGCCAGCAGCCTGAAAAGCGGGGGTTCTTGGGAGCAGTTCTTC.

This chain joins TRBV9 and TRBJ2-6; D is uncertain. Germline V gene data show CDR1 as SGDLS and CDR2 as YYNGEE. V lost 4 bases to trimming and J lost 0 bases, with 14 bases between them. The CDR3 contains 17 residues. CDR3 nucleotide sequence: TGTGCCAGCAGCAGACGACAAACGGACTCTGGGGCCAACGTCCTGACTTTC. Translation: CASSRRQTDSGANVLTF.

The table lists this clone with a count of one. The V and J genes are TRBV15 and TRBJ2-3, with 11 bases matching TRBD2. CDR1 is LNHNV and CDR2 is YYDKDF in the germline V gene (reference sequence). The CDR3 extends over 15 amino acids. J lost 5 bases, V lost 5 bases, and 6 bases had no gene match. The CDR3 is CATSLSGGVEDTQYF. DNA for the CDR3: TGTGCCACCAGCCTTAGCGGGGGGGTCGAAGATACGCAGTATTTT.

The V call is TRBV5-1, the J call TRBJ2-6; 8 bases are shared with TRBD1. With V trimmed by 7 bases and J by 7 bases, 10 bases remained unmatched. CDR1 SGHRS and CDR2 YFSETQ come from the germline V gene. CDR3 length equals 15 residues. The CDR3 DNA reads TGCGCCAGCCCGGGACAGGATCCCCCTGCCAACGTCCTGACTTTC. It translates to CASPGQDPPANVLTF. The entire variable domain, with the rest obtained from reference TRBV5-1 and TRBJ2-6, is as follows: KAGVTQTPRYLIKTRGQQVTLSCSPISGHRSVSWYQQTPGQGLQFLFEYFSETQRNKGNFPGRFSGRQFSNSRSEMNVSTLELGDSALYLCASPGQDPPANVLTFGAGSRLTVL.

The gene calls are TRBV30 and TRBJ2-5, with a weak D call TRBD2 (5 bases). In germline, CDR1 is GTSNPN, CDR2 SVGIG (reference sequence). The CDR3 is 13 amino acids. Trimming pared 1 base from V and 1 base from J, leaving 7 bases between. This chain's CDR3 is CAWSAGIQETQYF. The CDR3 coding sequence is TGTGCCTGGAGTGCCGGGATCCAAGAGACCCAGTACTTC.

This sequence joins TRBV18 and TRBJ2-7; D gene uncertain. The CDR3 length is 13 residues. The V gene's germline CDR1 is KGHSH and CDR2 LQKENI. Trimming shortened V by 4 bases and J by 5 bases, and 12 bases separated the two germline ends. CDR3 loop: CASSRKSSHEQYF. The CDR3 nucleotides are TGTGCCAGCTCACGGAAAAGTAGCCACGAGCAGTACTTC.

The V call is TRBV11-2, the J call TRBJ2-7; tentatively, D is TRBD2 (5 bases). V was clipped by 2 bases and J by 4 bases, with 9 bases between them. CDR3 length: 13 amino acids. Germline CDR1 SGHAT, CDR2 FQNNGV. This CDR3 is CASSLTAVYEQYF. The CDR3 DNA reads TGTGCCAGCAGCTTAACAGCGGTGTACGAGCAGTACTTC.

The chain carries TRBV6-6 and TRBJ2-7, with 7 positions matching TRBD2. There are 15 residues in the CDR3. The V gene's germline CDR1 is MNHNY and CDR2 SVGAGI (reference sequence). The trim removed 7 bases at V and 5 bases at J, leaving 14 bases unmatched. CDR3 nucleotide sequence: TGTGCCAGCAACGGGGCTGGCGGGAGCAGGAACGAGCAGTACTTC. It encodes CASNGAGGSRNEQYF.

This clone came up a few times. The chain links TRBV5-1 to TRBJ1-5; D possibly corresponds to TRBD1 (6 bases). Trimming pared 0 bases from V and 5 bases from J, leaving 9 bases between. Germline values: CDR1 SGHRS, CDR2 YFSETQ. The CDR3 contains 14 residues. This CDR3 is CASSLGQVDQPQHF. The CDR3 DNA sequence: TGCGCCAGCAGCTTGGGACAGGTAGATCAGCCCCAGCATTTT. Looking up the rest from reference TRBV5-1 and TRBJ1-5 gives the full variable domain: KAGVTQTPRYLIKTRGQQVTLSCSPISGHRSVSWYQQTPGQGLQFLFEYFSETQRNKGNFPGRFSGRQFSNSRSEMNVSTLELGDSALYLCASSLGQVDQPQHFGDGTRLSIL.

Here the CDR3 reads CASSHTWDRATDTQYF. CDR3 DNA: TGCGCCAGCAGCCACACCTGGGACAGGGCCACAGATACGCAGTATTTT. The V and J genes are TRBV4-3 and TRBJ2-3; TRBD1 aligns across 9 bases. This CDR3 is built from 16 residues. V lost 3 bases, J lost 2 bases, and 6 bases stayed unmatched. The germline gives CDR1 LGHNA, CDR2 YSLEER.

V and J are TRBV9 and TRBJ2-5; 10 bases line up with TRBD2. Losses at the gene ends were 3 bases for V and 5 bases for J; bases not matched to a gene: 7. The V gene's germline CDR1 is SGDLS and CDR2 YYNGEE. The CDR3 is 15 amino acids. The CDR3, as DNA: TGTGCCAGCAGCGCTATAGCGGGGGGAGGGGAGACCCAGTACTTC. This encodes CASSAIAGGGETQYF.

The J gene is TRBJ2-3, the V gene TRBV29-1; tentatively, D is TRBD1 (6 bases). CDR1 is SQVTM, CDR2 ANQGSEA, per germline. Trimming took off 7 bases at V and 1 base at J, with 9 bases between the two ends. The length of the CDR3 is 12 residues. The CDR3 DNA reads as TGCAGCGGGTACAGGGGCACAGATACGCAGTATTTT. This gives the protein CSGYRGTDTQYF.

The CDR3 sequence is CASSESLAYNEQFF. The CDR3 nucleotides read TGTGCCAGCAGCGAGAGCCTAGCCTACAATGAGCAGTTCTTC. The chain carries TRBV9 and TRBJ2-1; D is undetermined. Germline CDR1 and CDR2: SGDLS and YYNGEE. V was clipped by 3 bases and J by 2 bases, with 9 bases between them. The CDR3 is made up of 14 amino acids.

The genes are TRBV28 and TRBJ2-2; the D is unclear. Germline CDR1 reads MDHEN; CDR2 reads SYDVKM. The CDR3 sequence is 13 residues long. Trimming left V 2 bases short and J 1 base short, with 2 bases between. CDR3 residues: CASSLRNTGELFF. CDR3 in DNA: TGTGCCAGCAGTTTACGGAACACCGGGGAGCTGTTTTTT.

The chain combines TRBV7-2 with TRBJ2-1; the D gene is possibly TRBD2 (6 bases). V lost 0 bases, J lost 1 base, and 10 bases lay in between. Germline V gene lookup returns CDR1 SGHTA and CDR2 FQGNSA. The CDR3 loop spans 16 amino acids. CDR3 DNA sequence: TGTGCCAGCAGCTTAGCTAGCGGTAGATCCTACAATGAGCAGTTCTTC. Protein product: CASSLASGRSYNEQFF.

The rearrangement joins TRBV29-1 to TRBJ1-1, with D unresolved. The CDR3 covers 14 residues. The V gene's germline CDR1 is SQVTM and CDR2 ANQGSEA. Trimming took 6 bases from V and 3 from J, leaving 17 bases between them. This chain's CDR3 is CSVTTRKLDTEAFF. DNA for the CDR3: TGCAGCGTAACGACCAGGAAATTAGACACTGAAGCTTTCTTT.

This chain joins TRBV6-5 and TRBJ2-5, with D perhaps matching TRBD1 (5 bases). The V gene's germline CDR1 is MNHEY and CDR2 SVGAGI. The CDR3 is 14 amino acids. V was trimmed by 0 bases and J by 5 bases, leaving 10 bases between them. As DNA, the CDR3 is TGTGCCAGCAGTTACTCGAGGACAACGGAGACCCAGTACTTC. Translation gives CASSYSRTTETQYF.

The CDR3 region is CAWAGRDNEKLFF. CDR3 DNA sequence: TGTGCCTGGGCGGGACGGGATAATGAAAAACTGTTTTTT. V and J are TRBV30 and TRBJ1-4; TRBD1 is a possible D gene (5 bases). The CDR3 runs to 13 residues. Germline-derived CDR1 and CDR2 are GTSNPN and SVGIG (reference sequence). V dropped 5 bases and J dropped 4 bases, with 11 bases sitting between them.

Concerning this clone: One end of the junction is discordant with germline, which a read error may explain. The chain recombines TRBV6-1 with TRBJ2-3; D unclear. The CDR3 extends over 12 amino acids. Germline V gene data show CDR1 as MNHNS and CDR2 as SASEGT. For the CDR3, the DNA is TGTGCCAGCAGTGACCTCACATATACGCAGTATTTT. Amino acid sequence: CASSDLTYTQYF.

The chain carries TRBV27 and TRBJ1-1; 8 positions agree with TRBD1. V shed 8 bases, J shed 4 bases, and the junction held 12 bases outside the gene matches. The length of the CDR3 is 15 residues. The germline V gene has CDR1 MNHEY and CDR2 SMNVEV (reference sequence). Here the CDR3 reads CASPGRKDRGTEAFF. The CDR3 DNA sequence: TGTGCCAGCCCTGGGAGGAAAGACAGGGGCACTGAAGCTTTCTTT.

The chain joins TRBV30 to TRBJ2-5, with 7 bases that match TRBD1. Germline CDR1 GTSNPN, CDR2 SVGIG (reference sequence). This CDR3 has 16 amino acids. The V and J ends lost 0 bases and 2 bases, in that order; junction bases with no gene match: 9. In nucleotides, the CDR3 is TGTGCCTGGAGTGTATTCGGCCGGGACAGACAAGAGACCCAGTACTTC. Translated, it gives CAWSVFGRDRQETQYF. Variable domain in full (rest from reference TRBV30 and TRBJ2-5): SQTIHQWPATLVQPVGSPLSLECTVEGTSNPNLYWYRQAAGRGLQLLFYSVGIGQISSEVPQNLSASRPQDRQFILSSKKLLLSDSGFYLCAWSVFGRDRQETQYFGPGTRLLVL.

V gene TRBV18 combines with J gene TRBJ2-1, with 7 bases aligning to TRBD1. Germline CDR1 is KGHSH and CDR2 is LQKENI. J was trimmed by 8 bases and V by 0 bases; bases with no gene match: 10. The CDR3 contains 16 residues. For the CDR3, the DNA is TGTGCCAGCTCACCACCGTCCAGGGGGTTTTTGGATGAGCAGTTCTTC. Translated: CASSPPSRGFLDEQFF. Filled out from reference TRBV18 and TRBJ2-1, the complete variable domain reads NAGVMQNPRHLVRRRGQEARLRCSPMKGHSHVYWYRQLPEEGLKFMVYLQKENIIDESGMPKERFSAEFPKEGPSILRIQQVVRGDSAAYFCASSPPSRGFLDEQFFGPGTRLTVL.

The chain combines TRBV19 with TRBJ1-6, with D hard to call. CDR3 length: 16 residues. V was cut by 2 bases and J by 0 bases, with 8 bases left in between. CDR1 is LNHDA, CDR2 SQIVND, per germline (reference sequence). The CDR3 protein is CASSIFRSSYNSPLHF. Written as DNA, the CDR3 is TGTGCCAGTAGTATATTTCGGAGCTCCTATAATTCACCCCTCCACTTT. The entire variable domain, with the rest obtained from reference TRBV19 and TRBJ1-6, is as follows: DGGITQSPKYLFRKEGQNVTLSCEQNLNHDAMYWYRQDPGQGLRLIYYSQIVNDFQKGDIAEGYSVSREKKESFPLTVTSAQKNPTAFYLCASSIFRSSYNSPLHFGNGTRLTVT.

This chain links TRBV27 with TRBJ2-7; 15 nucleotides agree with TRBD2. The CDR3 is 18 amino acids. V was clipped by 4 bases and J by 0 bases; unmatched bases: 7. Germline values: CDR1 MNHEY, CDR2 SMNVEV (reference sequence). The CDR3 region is CASSSTGTSGRSSYEQYF. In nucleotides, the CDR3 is TGTGCCAGCAGTTCCACCGGGACTAGCGGGAGGAGCTCCTACGAGCAGTACTTC.

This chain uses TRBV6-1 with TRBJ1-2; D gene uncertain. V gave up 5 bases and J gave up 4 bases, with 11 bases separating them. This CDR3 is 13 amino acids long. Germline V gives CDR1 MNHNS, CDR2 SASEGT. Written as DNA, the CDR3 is TGTGCCAGCAGTCGAACCTCTACCTATGGCTACACCTTC. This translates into CASSRTSTYGYTF.